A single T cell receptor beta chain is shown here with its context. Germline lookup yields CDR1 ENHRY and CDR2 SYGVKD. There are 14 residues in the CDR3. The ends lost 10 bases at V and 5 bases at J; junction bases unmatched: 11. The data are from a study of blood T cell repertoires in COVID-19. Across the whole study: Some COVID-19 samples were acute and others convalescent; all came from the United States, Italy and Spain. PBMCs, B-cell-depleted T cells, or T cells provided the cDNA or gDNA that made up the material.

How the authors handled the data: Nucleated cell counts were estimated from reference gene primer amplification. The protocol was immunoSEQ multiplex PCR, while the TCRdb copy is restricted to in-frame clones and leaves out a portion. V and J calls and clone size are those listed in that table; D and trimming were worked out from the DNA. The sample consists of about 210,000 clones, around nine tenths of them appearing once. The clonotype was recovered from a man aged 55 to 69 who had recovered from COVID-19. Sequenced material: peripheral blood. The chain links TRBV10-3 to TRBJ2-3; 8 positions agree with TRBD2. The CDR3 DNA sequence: TGTGCCAGCGGACTCAGCGGGGGACAAGATACGCAGTATTTT. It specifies CASGLSGGQDTQYF.